The present entry profiles one T cell receptor (beta chain) with its context. This CDR3 is also generated by other DNA sequences in the sample. The data belong to a study of blood T cell repertoires in COVID-19. Per the original methods: It was from reference gene primer amplification that nucleated cell counts were estimated. The table came from immunoSEQ multiplex PCR; TCRdb's copy has only in-frame clones and leaves some out. The V and J calls and clone size come from that table; D and trimming were worked out from the DNA. There are around 250,000 clones in the sample; around 88% occur only once, and 5% to 6% lies in the top ten. Sequenced sample: peripheral blood. The origin of this receptor is a woman aged 80 or over with COVID-19, enrolled during active disease.

CDR3 sequence: CASSLYSGTEAFF. The CDR3 coding sequence is TGTGCCAGCAGCCTATACTCGGGGACTGAAGCTTTCTTT. This sequence joins TRBV7-8 and TRBJ1-1; D is uncertain. The V gene's germline CDR1 is SGHVS and CDR2 FQNEAQ. The CDR3 runs to 13 residues. V was cut by 5 bases and J by 5 bases, with 12 bases left in between.